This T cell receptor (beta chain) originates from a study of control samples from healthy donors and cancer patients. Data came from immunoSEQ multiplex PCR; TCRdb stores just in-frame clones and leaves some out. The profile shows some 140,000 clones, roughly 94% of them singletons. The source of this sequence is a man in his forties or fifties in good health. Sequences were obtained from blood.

The CDR3 loop reads CASSMYQADNEQFF. CDR3 coding DNA: TGTGCCAGTAGTATGTATCAGGCCGATAATGAGCAGTTCTTC. The chain is built from TRBV19 and TRBJ2-1; D call uncertain. V was pared by 3 bases and J by 7 bases, with 13 bases between. Germline loops: CDR1 LNHDA, CDR2 SQIVND (reference sequence). The CDR3 covers 14 residues.